These 27 T cell receptor beta chains were sequenced from one sample in a study of blood T cell repertoires in COVID-19 (dated by TCRdb to 2018 to 2021). Libraries were prepared through the immunoSEQ multiplex PCR assay. TCRdb retrieved this table from immuneACCESS and kept in-frame rearrangements only. Not all clones are present; in checked studies, unresolved V genes account for under half, and no reason is known for the remainder. Present in this sample are roughly 20,000 clones, around 87% of which were seen just once. The top ten clones comprise 11% of the sample. Sequencing was carried out using peripheral blood. Source of these receptors: a human donor in a cohort sampled during active COVID-19.

The chain uses TRBV19 and TRBJ2-2; D possibly corresponds to TRBD2 (6 bases). The CDR3 runs 16 residues. V was clipped by 6 bases and J by 2 bases, with 16 bases between them. Germline assignment: CDR1 LNHDA and CDR2 SQIVND (reference sequence). The CDR3 loop is CASSFAGTSNTGELFF. The CDR3 DNA sequence: TGTGCCAGTAGCTTCGCCGGGACTTCTAACACCGGGGAGCTGTTTTTT.

The chain carries TRBV4-2 and TRBJ2-1; maybe TRBD2 (6 bases). Per germline, CDR1 LGHNA and CDR2 YNFKEQ. Trimming stripped 3 bases from V and 0 bases from J, with 12 bases between. The CDR3 has 16 amino acids. CDR3 region: CASSQKFGSSYNEQFF. Written as DNA, the CDR3 is TGTGCCAGCAGCCAGAAATTCGGGAGCTCCTACAATGAGCAGTTCTTC.

V gene TRBV27 combines with J gene TRBJ1-2, with 12 positions matching TRBD1. The CDR3 has 14 amino acids. Germline CDR1 and CDR2: MNHEY and SMNVEV (reference sequence). With V trimmed by 5 bases and J by 7 bases, 5 bases remained unmatched. CDR3 loop: CASSTGQGAGGYTF. CDR3 nucleotides: TGTGCCAGCAGTACGGGACAGGGGGCCGGTGGCTACACCTTC.

The chain links TRBV6-6 to TRBJ2-5; TRBD2 agrees at 13 bases. Unmatched junction bases numbered 3, after V lost 3 bases and J lost 2 bases. CDR1 and CDR2 from the germline V gene are MNHNY and SVGAGI (reference sequence). The CDR3 consists of 16 residues. The DNA for the CDR3 is TGTGCCAGCAGTTATAAGGGACTAGCGGGACAAGAGACCCAGTACTTC. Amino acids: CASSYKGLAGQETQYF.

This clone occurred once. This chain joins TRBV18 and TRBJ2-3; 7 nucleotides agree with TRBD2. The germline gives CDR1 KGHSH, CDR2 LQKENI. CDR3 size: 17 residues. The junction had 15 bases not matched to a gene; V was cut back by 6 bases and J by 3 bases. CDR3 protein: CASSLRGLPTLTDTQYF. CDR3 in DNA: TGTGCCAGCTCGCTACGGGGACTACCAACCCTAACAGATACGCAGTATTTT.

This sequence joins TRBV5-1 and TRBJ2-7; 9 bases align to TRBD2. The trim removed 4 bases at V and 2 bases at J, leaving 7 bases unmatched. The CDR3 has 15 amino acids. The germline V gene encodes CDR1 SGHRS and CDR2 YFSETQ. CDR3 in amino acids: CASSPGTSLAYEQYF. The CDR3 DNA reads as TGCGCCAGCAGCCCTGGGACTAGCCTTGCCTACGAGCAGTACTTC.

The chain carries TRBV12-3 or TRBV12-4 and TRBJ1-1; D gene ambiguous. Trimming pared 7 bases from V and 1 base from J, leaving 10 bases between. The CDR3 is made up of 13 amino acids. The CDR3, as DNA: TGTGCCAGCAACCCTCGAGGGAACACTGAAGCTTTCTTT. Translation gives CASNPRGNTEAFF.

The chain links TRBV5-1 to TRBJ2-5, with 7 bases aligning to TRBD2. Per the germline V gene, CDR1 is SGHRS and CDR2 is YFSETQ. The CDR3 length is 13 residues. J was trimmed by 5 bases and V by 2 bases; bases with no gene match: 3. CDR3: CASSFGLGETQYF. Here the CDR3 DNA reads TGCGCCAGCAGCTTTGGACTAGGGGAGACCCAGTACTTC.

The chain links TRBV27 to TRBJ2-4, with 7 positions matching TRBD1. Germline CDR1 and CDR2: MNHEY and SMNVEV (reference sequence). This CDR3 is 14 amino acids long. Trimming removed 8 bases from V and 6 bases from J; junction bases left unmatched: 10. CDR3 loop: CASAPPGQTNIQYF. The CDR3, as DNA: TGTGCCAGCGCTCCTCCGGGACAGACAAACATTCAGTACTTC.

This clone was seen more than once but under ten times. The rearrangement links TRBV7-8 to TRBJ1-6; D is unclear. Trimming took 5 bases from V and 0 from J, leaving 23 bases between them. Germline CDR1 SGHVS, CDR2 FQNEAQ. The length of the CDR3 is 20 residues. CDR3: CASSPLSRRETHSYNSPLHF. CDR3 nucleotides: TGTGCCAGCAGCCCCCTATCTAGGAGGGAAACGCACTCCTATAATTCACCCCTCCACTTT. Using reference TRBV7-8 and TRBJ1-6 for the parts outside the CDR3, the full variable domain is GAGVSQSPRYKVAKRGQDVALRCDPISGHVSLFWYQQALGQGPEFLTYFQNEAQLDKSGLPSDRFFAERPEGSVSTLKIQRTQQEDSAVYLCASSPLSRRETHSYNSPLHFGNGTRLTVT.

The chain couples TRBV6-5 to TRBJ2-5, with 9 bases aligning to TRBD2. CDR3 size: 15 residues. The V gene's germline CDR1 is MNHEY and CDR2 SVGAGI. Unmatched junction bases numbered 2, after V lost 0 bases and J lost 3 bases. The CDR3 is CASSYSSGSKETQYF. The CDR3 DNA follows: TGTGCCAGCAGTTACTCTAGCGGGAGCAAAGAGACCCAGTACTTC.

This sequence joins TRBV30 and TRBJ2-5, with D perhaps TRBD2 (6 bases). Per the germline V gene, CDR1 is GTSNPN and CDR2 is SVGIG (reference sequence). CDR3 size: 15 residues. The ends were cut back, 1 base at V and 7 bases at J, with 19 bases in the middle. Written as DNA, the CDR3 is TGTGCCTGGAGTGGAGGAGGGCCCGAAAGATGGACCCAGTACTTC. It translates to CAWSGGGPERWTQYF.

J is TRBJ2-3 and V is TRBV30, with a tentative D call TRBD1 (6 bases). The CDR3 is made up of 15 amino acids. Trimming shortened V by 1 base and J by 6 bases, and 17 bases separated the two germline ends. Germline V CDR1 and CDR2: GTSNPN, SVGIG (reference sequence). CDR3 region: CAWSARTGPSDTQYF. CDR3 nucleotide sequence: TGTGCCTGGAGTGCTCGTACAGGGCCTAGCGATACGCAGTATTTT.

This clone was seen once. This sequence joins TRBV5-6 and TRBJ1-3; D remains ambiguous. This CDR3 spans 14 amino acids. Trimming shortened V by 1 base and J by 0 bases, and 5 bases separated the two germline ends. CDR1 is SGHDT, CDR2 YYEEEE, per germline. CDR3 amino acids: CASSLWSSGNTIYF. DNA of the CDR3: TGTGCCAGCAGCTTGTGGAGCTCTGGAAACACCATATATTTT.

This clone came up once. The sample holds other DNA sequences that translate to the same CDR3. The genes are TRBV9 and TRBJ2-2; TRBD2 matches 10 bases. Per the germline V gene, CDR1 is SGDLS and CDR2 is YYNGEE. The J segment lost 4 bases and the V segment lost 2 bases, leaving 2 bases of the junction unmatched. The CDR3 is 15 residues long. The CDR3 region is CASSVRTSGTGELFF. As DNA, the CDR3 is TGTGCCAGCAGCGTCCGGACTAGCGGCACCGGGGAGCTGTTTTTT.

The rearrangement uses TRBV5-4 and TRBJ1-2; D is possibly TRBD1 (6 bases). The V gene lost 1 base and the J gene lost 5 bases, with 9 bases spanning the gap. This CDR3 contains 13 residues. CDR1 is SGHNT and CDR2 is YYREEE in the germline V gene (reference sequence). CDR3 bases: TGTGCCAGCAGCTTGCCAGGGGAATATGGCTACACCTTC. This gives the protein CASSLPGEYGYTF.

The chain combines TRBV7-6 with TRBJ1-6; no firm D call. V was shortened by 2 bases and J by 8 bases, with 10 bases between the two germline ends. The CDR3 has 14 amino acids. CDR1 and CDR2 from the germline V gene are SGHVS and FNYEAQ. CDR3 residues: CASSLRSLDSPLHF. For the CDR3, the DNA is TGTGCCAGCAGCTTAAGGAGCTTAGATTCACCCCTCCACTTT.

V gene TRBV3-1 (or the pseudogene TRBV3-2) combines with J gene TRBJ1-4, with D uncertain. The ends were cut back, 3 bases at V and 4 bases at J, with 15 bases in the middle. There are 16 residues in the CDR3. The germline gives CDR1 LGHDT, CDR2 YNNKEL (reference sequence). The chain's CDR3 is CASSQGALASNEKLFF. CDR3 nucleotide sequence: TGTGCCAGCAGCCAGGGAGCGTTAGCGAGTAATGAAAAACTGTTTTTT.

This clone has more than one count but fewer than ten. The chain links TRBV15 to TRBJ2-1; 7 bases map to TRBD2. Germline trimming cut 1 base from V and 3 bases from J; bases unmatched to any gene: 15. The CDR3 is made up of 19 amino acids. CDR1 is LNHNV, CDR2 YYDKDF, per germline (reference sequence). CDR3 sequence reads: CATSRVRASGEWGYNEQFF. DNA for the CDR3: TGTGCCACCAGCAGAGTACGGGCTAGCGGAGAGTGGGGCTACAATGAGCAGTTCTTC.

The chain joins TRBV2 to TRBJ1-5, with 9 bases matching TRBD1. Trimming at V came to 5 bases and at J to 4 bases, leaving 3 bases not matched to a gene. Germline V gene sequence: CDR1 SNHLY, CDR2 FYNNEI. The CDR3 length is 14 residues. The CDR3 DNA reads as TGTGCCAGCAGTCGTGGGACAGGGAATCAGCCCCAGCATTTT. Encoded protein: CASSRGTGNQPQHF.

V usage is TRBV5-1 and J usage is TRBJ2-6; TRBD1 agrees at 9 bases. The CDR3 extends over 18 amino acids. The J segment lost 0 bases and the V segment lost 4 bases, leaving 8 bases of the junction unmatched. Germline values: CDR1 SGHRS, CDR2 YFSETQ. CDR3 bases: TGCGCCAGCAGCGCCCCACAGGGGGCGGACTCTGGGGCCAACGTCCTGACTTTC. It specifies CASSAPQGADSGANVLTF.

The chain combines TRBV4-1 with TRBJ1-6, with a possible D match to TRBD1 (5 bases). The CDR3 extends over 16 amino acids. V was cut by 1 base and J by 8 bases, with 15 bases left in between. The germline CDR1 and CDR2 sequences are MGHRA and YSYEKL. The CDR3 DNA follows: TGCGCCAGCAGCCAAGGACAGACGGTTAGGGATTCACCCCTCCACTTT. Translating it yields CASSQGQTVRDSPLHF.

Only one count was recorded for this clone. This chain links TRBV13 with TRBJ1-3; TRBD1 is a possible D gene (5 bases). This CDR3 spans 15 amino acids. In germline, CDR1 is PRHDT, CDR2 FYEKMQ (reference sequence). The CDR3 DNA reads TGTGCTACCAGCAGTGGGGGGAACTCTGGAAACACCATATATTTT. Its translation is CATSSGGNSGNTIYF.

This chain joins TRBV28 and TRBJ1-2; no clear D. Germline values: CDR1 MDHEN, CDR2 SYDVKM. The CDR3 has 15 amino acids. Trimming pared 3 bases from V and 5 bases from J, leaving 16 bases between. CDR3 loop: CASSLGGSGDYGYTF. In nucleotides, the CDR3 is TGTGCCAGCAGTTTGGGCGGGAGCGGCGATTATGGCTACACCTTC.

The J gene is TRBJ2-6, the V gene TRBV10-2; possibly TRBD2 for D (6 bases). The CDR3 contains 14 residues. Germline V gives CDR1 WSHSY, CDR2 SAAADI. Trimming pared 10 bases from V and 3 bases from J, leaving 13 bases between. CDR3 coding DNA: TGCGCCACGGGAGAGAGCTTTGGGGCCAACGTCCTGACTTTC. It specifies CATGESFGANVLTF.

The chain joins TRBV24-1 to TRBJ2-1; 11 bases agree with TRBD2. The length of the CDR3 is 16 residues. CDR1 KGHDR and CDR2 SFDVKD come from the germline V gene. Trimming at V came to 0 bases and at J to 4 bases, leaving 1 base not matched to a gene. CDR3 loop: CATSDLGTSGYNEQFF. In DNA, the CDR3 is TGTGCCACCAGTGATTTGGGGACTAGCGGATACAATGAGCAGTTCTTC.

The rearrangement joins TRBV5-4 to TRBJ1-1; 9 bases are a match to TRBD1. CDR1 and CDR2 from the germline V gene are SGHNT and YYREEE (reference sequence). The length of the CDR3 is 15 residues. J gave up 3 bases and V 4 bases, and 7 bases lay outside the gene matches. The CDR3 nucleotides are TGTGCCAGCAGCGTAGCCGGGACAGGGTACACTGAAGCTTTCTTT. Encoded protein: CASSVAGTGYTEAFF. Full variable domain (missing parts from reference TRBV5-4 and TRBJ1-1): ETGVTQSPTHLIKTRGQQVTLRCSSQSGHNTVSWYQQALGQGPQFIFQYYREEENGRGNFPPRFSGLQFPNYSSELNVNALELDDSALYLCASSVAGTGYTEAFFGQGTRLTVV.